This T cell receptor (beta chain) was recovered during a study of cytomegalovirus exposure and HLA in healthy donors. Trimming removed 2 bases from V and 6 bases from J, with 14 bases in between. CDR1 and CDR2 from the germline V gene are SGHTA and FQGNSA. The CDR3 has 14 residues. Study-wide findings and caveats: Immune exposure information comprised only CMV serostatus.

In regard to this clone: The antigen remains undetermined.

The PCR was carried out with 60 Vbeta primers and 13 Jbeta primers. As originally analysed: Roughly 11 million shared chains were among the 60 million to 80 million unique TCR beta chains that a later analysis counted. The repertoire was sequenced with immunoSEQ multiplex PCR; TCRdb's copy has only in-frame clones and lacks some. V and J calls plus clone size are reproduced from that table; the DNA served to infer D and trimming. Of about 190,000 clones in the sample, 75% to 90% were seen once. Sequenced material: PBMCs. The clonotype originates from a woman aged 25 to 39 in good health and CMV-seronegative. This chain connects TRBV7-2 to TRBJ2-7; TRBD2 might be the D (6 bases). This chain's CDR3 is CASSLNLLGGEQYF. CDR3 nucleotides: TGTGCCAGCAGCTTAAACCTCTTGGGAGGCGAGCAGTACTTC.